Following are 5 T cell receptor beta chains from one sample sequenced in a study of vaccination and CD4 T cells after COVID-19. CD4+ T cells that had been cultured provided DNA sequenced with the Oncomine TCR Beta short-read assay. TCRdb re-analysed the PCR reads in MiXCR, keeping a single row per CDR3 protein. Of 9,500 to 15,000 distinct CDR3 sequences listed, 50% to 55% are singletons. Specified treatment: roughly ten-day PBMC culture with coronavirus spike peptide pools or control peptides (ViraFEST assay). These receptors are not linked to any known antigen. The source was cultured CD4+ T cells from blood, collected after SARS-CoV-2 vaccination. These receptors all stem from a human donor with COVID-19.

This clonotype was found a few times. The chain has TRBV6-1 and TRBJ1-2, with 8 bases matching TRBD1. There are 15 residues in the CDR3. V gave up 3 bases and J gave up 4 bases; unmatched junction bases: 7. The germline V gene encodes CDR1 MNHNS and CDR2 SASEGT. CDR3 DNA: TGTGCCAGCAGTGACGGACAGGGCAGATCCTATGGCTACACCTTC. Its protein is CASSDGQGRSYGYTF.

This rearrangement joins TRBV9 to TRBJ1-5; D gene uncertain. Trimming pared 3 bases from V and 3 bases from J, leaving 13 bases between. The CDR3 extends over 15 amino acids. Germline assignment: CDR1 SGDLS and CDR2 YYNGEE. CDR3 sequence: CASSADGIHNQPQHF. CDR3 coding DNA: TGTGCCAGCAGCGCAGACGGAATACACAATCAGCCCCAGCATTTT.

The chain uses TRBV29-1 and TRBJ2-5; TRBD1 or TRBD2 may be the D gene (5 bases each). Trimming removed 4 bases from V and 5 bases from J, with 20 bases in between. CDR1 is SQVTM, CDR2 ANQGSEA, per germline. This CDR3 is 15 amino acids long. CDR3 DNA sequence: TGCAGCGTTGGTACGGACACGAGGACGGGGGAGACCCAGTACTTC. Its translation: CSVGTDTRTGETQYF.

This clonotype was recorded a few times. CDR3: CSARGQGSRNTGELFF. In nucleotides, the CDR3 is TGCAGTGCTAGAGGGCAGGGATCCCGGAACACCGGGGAGCTGTTTTTT. V is TRBV20-1 and J is TRBJ2-2; possibly TRBD1 for D (5 bases). Germline CDR1 and CDR2: DFQATT and SNEGSKA (reference sequence). The CDR3 length is 16 residues. With 1 base removed from V and 1 base from J, the gap between germline ends came to 13 bases.

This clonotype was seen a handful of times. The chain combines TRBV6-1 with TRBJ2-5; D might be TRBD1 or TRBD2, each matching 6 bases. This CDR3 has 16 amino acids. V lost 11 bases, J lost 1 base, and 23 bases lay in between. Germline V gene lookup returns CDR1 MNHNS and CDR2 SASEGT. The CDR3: CAPLHREDGPQETQYF. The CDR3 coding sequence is TGTGCCCCCTTGCACAGGGAGGACGGCCCCCAAGAGACCCAGTACTTC.